The 26 T cell receptor beta chains below come from one sample, sequenced in a study of blood T cell repertoires in COVID-19. TCRdb's copy holds only in-frame clones and misses some; the assay was immunoSEQ multiplex PCR. The sample carries approximately 240,000 clones, approximately 82% recorded once. The specimen sequenced was peripheral blood. These receptors were taken from a woman aged 80 or older with active or convalescent COVID-19.

The CDR3 region has the DNA TGCGCCAGCAGCCAGGAACTCAGGGGGCGGGGTGAAAAACTGTTTTTT. Translating gives CASSQELRGRGEKLFF. This chain links TRBV4-1 with TRBJ1-4; the match to TRBD1 covers 8 bases. Germline V lookup: CDR1 MGHRA, CDR2 YSYEKL. V dropped 3 bases and J dropped 7; count of bases not matched to a gene: 10. CDR3 length: 16 residues.

On this clone itself: This sample also contains other DNA sequences that code for the same CDR3. CDR3 residues: CASSQEGTGYGYTF. The CDR3 bases are TGCGCCAGCAGCCAGGAGGGGACAGGCTATGGCTACACCTTC. V gene TRBV4-1 combines with J gene TRBJ1-2; 8 bases line up with TRBD1. CDR1 is MGHRA, CDR2 YSYEKL, per germline. V shed 3 bases and J 4 bases; nucleotides not matched to a gene: 4. CDR3 length: 14 residues.

V and J are TRBV25-1 and TRBJ2-1, with D uncertain. CDR1 is MGHDK, CDR2 SYGVNS, per germline. Trimming took off 1 base at V and 5 bases at J, with 9 bases between the two ends. The CDR3 is 14 residues long. DNA of the CDR3: TGTGCCAGCAGTGAATCCGTACGGGACAATGAGCAGTTCTTC. It specifies CASSESVRDNEQFF.

This chain joins TRBV5-1 and TRBJ2-7; tentatively, D is TRBD1 (6 bases). Trimming stripped 0 bases from V and 4 bases from J, with 11 bases between. The germline V gene encodes CDR1 SGHRS and CDR2 YFSETQ. The CDR3 covers 14 residues. CDR3 nucleotides: TGCGCCAGCAGCTTGGGGACAGCAGTATACGAGCAGTACTTC. This gives the protein CASSLGTAVYEQYF.

The V and J genes are TRBV3-1 (or the pseudogene TRBV3-2) and TRBJ2-3; TRBD2 is a possible D gene (6 bases). Between the trimmed V and J ends, which lost 0 bases and 5 bases, there was a span of 15 bases. The germline V gene has CDR1 LGHDT and CDR2 YNNKEL (reference sequence). The CDR3 is made up of 16 amino acids. The CDR3 reads CASSQELAGEIDTQYF. Here the CDR3 DNA reads TGTGCCAGCAGCCAAGAACTAGCTGGGGAGATAGATACGCAGTATTTT.

This chain uses TRBV28 with TRBJ1-1, with D maybe TRBD1 (6 bases). CDR3 length: 14 residues. Trimming removed 4 bases from V and 5 bases from J, with 14 bases in between. Germline V gene sequence: CDR1 MDHEN, CDR2 SYDVKM. CDR3 residues: CASSSIQGVTEAFF. The CDR3 region has the DNA TGTGCCAGCAGTTCAATACAGGGTGTGACTGAAGCTTTCTTT.

The CDR3, as DNA: TGTGCCAGCTCACCACTCGAATTAAAGACATACTATGGCTACACCTTC. The encoded protein is CASSPLELKTYYGYTF. The chain links TRBV18 to TRBJ1-2; D call uncertain. The length of the CDR3 is 16 residues. The V end was cut by 1 base, the J end by 3 bases, with 15 bases between. Germline assignment: CDR1 KGHSH and CDR2 LQKENI.

The chain combines TRBV5-5 with TRBJ2-3; a weak D match, TRBD1 (5 bases). Trimming removed 4 bases at V and 2 bases at J, with 11 bases between. In germline, CDR1 is SGHKS, CDR2 YYEKEE (reference sequence). The CDR3 length is 14 residues. The CDR3 reads CASSLRQLTDTQYF. The CDR3 coding sequence is TGTGCCAGCAGCCTACGACAGCTCACAGATACGCAGTATTTT.

This sequence joins TRBV5-1 and TRBJ1-6; 8 positions agree with TRBD1. This CDR3 is built from 17 residues. Germline V gene data show CDR1 as SGHRS and CDR2 as YFSETQ. The V and J ends lost 5 bases and 0 bases, in that order; junction bases with no gene match: 7. This CDR3 is CASRQGQESSYNSPLHF. CDR3 nucleotides: TGCGCCAGCAGACAGGGACAGGAGAGCTCCTATAATTCACCCCTCCACTTT.

The V gene is TRBV12-3 or TRBV12-4, the J gene TRBJ1-4, with D tentatively TRBD1 (5 bases). The V and J ends lost 3 bases and 7 bases respectively, with 9 bases between them. The CDR3 has 13 amino acids. The CDR3 DNA sequence: TGTGCCAGCAGTTTTTGGGGGGGTGAAAAACTGTTTTTT. Translated, it gives CASSFWGGEKLFF.

The genes are TRBV2 and TRBJ2-7; 7 bases are shared with TRBD2. V lost 6 bases, J lost 3 bases, and 8 bases stayed unmatched. Per the germline V gene, CDR1 is SNHLY and CDR2 is FYNNEI. The CDR3 loop spans 14 amino acids. CDR3 amino acids: CASRAGTNFYEQYF. In DNA, the CDR3 is TGTGCCAGCAGGGCAGGGACTAATTTCTACGAGCAGTACTTC. Using reference TRBV2 and TRBJ2-7 for the parts outside the CDR3, the full variable domain is EPEVTQTPSHQVTQMGQEVILRCVPISNHLYFYWYRQILGQKVEFLVSFYNNEISEKSEIFDDQFSVERPDGSNFTLKIRSTKLEDSAMYFCASRAGTNFYEQYFGPGTRLTVT.

This sequence joins TRBV29-1 and TRBJ2-2; TRBD2 aligns across 8 bases. Trimming at V came to 6 bases and at J to 4 bases, leaving 7 bases not matched to a gene. The CDR3 runs to 14 residues. Germline V gene lookup returns CDR1 SQVTM and CDR2 ANQGSEA. DNA of the CDR3: TGCAGCGTGCGGCGGGGGGCCCCCACCGGGGAGCTGTTTTTT. This encodes CSVRRGAPTGELFF.

The V call is TRBV6-5, the J call TRBJ1-1; 7 positions match TRBD1. This CDR3 contains 14 residues. J was trimmed by 1 base and V by 8 bases; bases with no gene match: 7. Germline CDR1 and CDR2: MNHEY and SVGAGI. CDR3 region: CASRVGTANTEAFF. CDR3 nucleotide sequence: TGTGCCAGCCGGGTGGGGACAGCGAACACTGAAGCTTTCTTT.

The chain recombines TRBV7-9 with TRBJ2-1, with TRBD2 matching 14 bases. This CDR3 is built from 15 residues. Germline CDR1 is SEHNR and CDR2 is FQNEAQ (reference sequence). V was clipped by 5 bases and J by 8 bases; unmatched bases: 5. The chain's CDR3 is CASSPGLAGGDEQFF. The CDR3, as DNA: TGTGCCAGCAGCCCCGGACTAGCGGGGGGCGATGAGCAGTTCTTC. The full variable domain, its missing parts supplied by reference TRBV7-9 and TRBJ2-1, is DTGVSQNPRHKITKRGQNVTFRCDPISEHNRLYWYRQTLGQGPEFLTYFQNEAQLEKSRLLSDRFSAERPKGSFSTLEIQRTEQGDSAMYLCASSPGLAGGDEQFFGPGTRLTVL.

The genes are TRBV5-1 and TRBJ1-1; 8 nucleotides agree with TRBD1. The CDR3 sequence is 16 residues long. Germline trimming cut 3 bases from V and 0 bases from J; bases unmatched to any gene: 7. The V gene's germline CDR1 is SGHRS and CDR2 YFSETQ. CDR3 protein: CASSWGRGQVNTEAFF. CDR3 in DNA: TGCGCCAGCAGCTGGGGCAGGGGACAGGTGAACACTGAAGCTTTCTTT.

The chain links TRBV5-4 to TRBJ2-3; D is ambiguous. The CDR3 contains 14 residues. Trimming took 4 bases from V and 1 from J, leaving 10 bases between them. Germline CDR1 is SGHNT and CDR2 is YYREEE (reference sequence). The CDR3 DNA sequence: TGTGCCAGCAGCCCGTCGTCGGGCACAGATACGCAGTATTTT. Residues: CASSPSSGTDTQYF.

The chain joins TRBV7-6 to TRBJ1-4, with 8 bases identical to TRBD1. Germline-derived CDR1 and CDR2 are SGHVS and FNYEAQ. The CDR3 is 15 residues long. V lost 5 bases to trimming and J lost 3 bases; unmatched junction nucleotides: 5. CDR3 amino acids: CASSPGTGPNEKLFF. The CDR3 nucleotides read TGTGCCAGCAGCCCAGGGACAGGACCTAATGAAAAACTGTTTTTT.

This clone showed up just a few times. The chain joins TRBV6-1 to TRBJ2-5; a possible D gene is TRBD2 (6 bases). Trimming pared 3 bases from V and 9 bases from J, leaving 14 bases between. In germline, CDR1 is MNHNS, CDR2 SASEGT. The CDR3 is 13 amino acids. CDR3 bases: TGTGCCAGCAGTGAGGGGGATTGGGAGGCCCAGTACTTC. Its translation: CASSEGDWEAQYF.

The chain carries TRBV6-2 or TRBV6-3 and TRBJ2-1; 8 nucleotides align to TRBD1. The V gene's germline CDR1 is MNHEY and CDR2 SVGEGT. The CDR3 runs to 15 residues. V was pared by 5 bases and J by 7 bases, with 10 bases of the junction left unmatched. CDR3 sequence (DNA): TGTGCCAGCAGTACTAGGGCCAGGGGGCGGAATGAGCAGTTCTTC. Translation: CASSTRARGRNEQFF.

The chain recombines TRBV7-9 with TRBJ1-4; D possibly corresponds to TRBD1 (5 bases). CDR3 length equals 16 residues. V lost 5 bases and J lost 8, with 21 bases in between. Germline V gene lookup returns CDR1 SEHNR and CDR2 FQNEAQ (reference sequence). The CDR3 here is CASSRRAGPGEEKLFF. The CDR3 region has the DNA TGTGCCAGCAGCCGACGAGCGGGGCCAGGAGAGGAAAAACTGTTTTTT.

The chain links TRBV5-1 to TRBJ1-2, with TRBD1 matching over 7 bases. CDR1 is SGHRS and CDR2 is YFSETQ in the germline V gene. The CDR3 has 13 amino acids. The V gene end was trimmed by 5 bases and the J gene end by 4 bases; junction bases not matched to a gene: 5. CDR3 residues: CASRAGGTYGYTF. The DNA for the CDR3 is TGCGCCAGCAGGGCAGGGGGTACCTATGGCTACACCTTC.

The chain joins TRBV11-2 to TRBJ2-5; TRBD2 agrees at 7 bases. From germline, CDR1 is SGHAT and CDR2 FQNNGV. With V trimmed by 5 bases and J by 5 bases, 5 bases remained unmatched. There are 13 residues in the CDR3. Here the CDR3 reads CASSPVRGETQYF. The CDR3 coding sequence is TGTGCCAGCAGCCCAGTGCGGGGGGAGACCCAGTACTTC.

This clone was detected once. V gene TRBV2 combines with J gene TRBJ2-1; 10 nucleotides align to TRBD1. Unmatched junction bases numbered 10, after V lost 10 bases and J lost 10 bases. This CDR3 contains 13 residues. Germline V lookup: CDR1 SNHLY, CDR2 FYNNEI. DNA of the CDR3: TGTGCCACATGGGGACAGGGGTTCGAAGAGCAGTTCTTC. This codes for CATWGQGFEEQFF. The full variable domain, completed using reference TRBV2 and TRBJ2-1, is EPEVTQTPSHQVTQMGQEVILRCVPISNHLYFYWYRQILGQKVEFLVSFYNNEISEKSEIFDDQFSVERPDGSNFTLKIRSTKLEDSAMYFCATWGQGFEEQFFGPGTRLTVL.

This chain uses TRBV28 with TRBJ1-1; perhaps TRBD1 as D (6 bases). The germline gives CDR1 MDHEN, CDR2 SYDVKM. CDR3 length: 17 amino acids. Trimming left V 5 bases short and J 3 bases short, with 22 bases between. CDR3 coding DNA: TGTGCCAGCAGTACCTCTGACAGGAACGGGCTGGACACTGAAGCTTTCTTT. This encodes CASSTSDRNGLDTEAFF.

The chain links TRBV30 to TRBJ2-6; a possible D gene is TRBD2 (6 bases). V lost 3 bases and J lost 1, with 16 bases in between. The CDR3 has 17 amino acids. Germline V gene lookup returns CDR1 GTSNPN and CDR2 SVGIG (reference sequence). CDR3: CAWRRGRGRSGANVLTF. CDR3 nucleotide sequence: TGTGCCTGGAGACGGGGTCGGGGGAGGTCTGGGGCCAACGTCCTGACTTTC.

This clone appeared once. The CDR3 sequence: CASSLSGPMDGQYF. The CDR3 region has the DNA TGTGCCAGCAGTTTGTCAGGGCCTATGGACGGGCAGTACTTC. The chain links TRBV27 to TRBJ2-7; D perhaps matches TRBD1 (5 bases). The germline V gene encodes CDR1 MNHEY and CDR2 SMNVEV (reference sequence). V lost 3 bases and J 9 bases, leaving 18 bases between the germline ends. This CDR3 is 14 amino acids long.